One and the same sample provided the 16 T cell receptor beta chains below, sequenced in a study of cytotoxic CD8 clonotypes in ibrutinib-treated CLL. The data were produced by immunoSEQ multiplex PCR, yet TCRdb's version contains in-frame clones alone and is incomplete. The sample carries some 300,000 clones, roughly 85% recorded once. The input for sequencing was PBMCs, taken before ibrutinib treatment. These TCRs come from a human donor with chronic lymphocytic leukemia.

This chain links TRBV4-3 with TRBJ2-3; no clear D gene. CDR1 is LGHNA and CDR2 is YSLEER in the germline V gene. V was clipped by 1 base and J by 0 bases, with 14 bases between them. This CDR3 is 17 amino acids long. The CDR3 spells CASSQVLAADSTDTQYF. In DNA form, the CDR3 reads TGCGCCAGCAGCCAAGTTTTGGCCGCCGATAGCACAGATACGCAGTATTTT.

The chain is built from TRBV6-5 and TRBJ2-1; 11 nucleotides agree with TRBD2. This CDR3 has 15 residues. CDR1 is MNHEY and CDR2 is SVGAGI in the germline V gene. The V segment lost 2 bases and the J segment 8 bases; nucleotides outside the gene matches: 5. The CDR3 spells CASSYGLAGGDEQFF. The DNA of the CDR3 is TGTGCCAGCAGTTACGGGCTAGCGGGAGGAGATGAGCAGTTCTTC.

This sequence joins TRBV28 and TRBJ1-5; a possible D gene is TRBD1 (6 bases). The germline V gene encodes CDR1 MDHEN and CDR2 SYDVKM. This CDR3 spans 15 amino acids. V lost 2 bases and J 6 bases, leaving 14 bases between the germline ends. The CDR3 loop reads CASSLVWGLGQPQHF. The CDR3 DNA sequence: TGTGCCAGCAGTTTAGTGTGGGGGCTCGGTCAGCCCCAGCATTTT.

The chain joins TRBV14 to TRBJ2-7; D perhaps matches TRBD2 (6 bases). With 5 bases removed from V and 3 bases from J, the gap between germline ends came to 17 bases. There are 15 residues in the CDR3. Germline CDR1 and CDR2: SGHDN and FVKESK. The CDR3 DNA reads TGTGCCAGCAGCAAACAAGGAGGGTTAATCTACGAGCAGTACTTC. Encoded protein: CASSKQGGLIYEQYF.

The chain has TRBV15 and TRBJ1-1; 8 positions agree with TRBD1. The J segment lost 10 bases and the V segment lost 1 base, leaving 8 bases of the junction unmatched. Germline V gives CDR1 LNHNV, CDR2 YYDKDF (reference sequence). The CDR3 is 14 residues long. CDR3 region: CATSRAGQGRGAFF. The DNA for the CDR3 is TGTGCCACCAGCAGAGCCGGACAGGGCCGGGGAGCTTTCTTT.

The chain is built from TRBV4-1 and TRBJ2-7, with TRBD2 identical over 10 bases. The germline gives CDR1 MGHRA, CDR2 YSYEKL. The J segment lost 1 base and the V segment lost 1 base, leaving 4 bases of the junction unmatched. CDR3 size: 16 residues. CDR3 region: CASSQVAGGGSYEQYF. In nucleotides, the CDR3 is TGCGCCAGCAGCCAAGTAGCGGGAGGCGGGTCCTACGAGCAGTACTTC.

J is TRBJ2-3 and V is TRBV29-1, with a possible D match to TRBD2 (6 bases). Trimming took off 1 base at V and 0 bases at J, with 14 bases between the two ends. Germline CDR1 and CDR2: SQVTM and ANQGSEA. This CDR3 has 16 residues. This CDR3 reads CSVEGPGGASTDTQYF. The CDR3 DNA sequence: TGCAGCGTTGAAGGCCCGGGCGGGGCAAGCACAGATACGCAGTATTTT.

The chain recombines TRBV7-9 with TRBJ2-3, with a weak D call TRBD2 (5 bases). The germline CDR1 and CDR2 sequences are SEHNR and FQNEAQ (reference sequence). Trimming left V 2 bases short and J 2 bases short, with 11 bases between. This CDR3 comprises 15 residues. CDR3 residues: CASSLFEGDTDTQYF. The DNA for the CDR3 is TGTGCCAGCAGCTTATTCGAGGGAGACACAGATACGCAGTATTTT.

In its sample, this clone was seen a few times. The chain carries TRBV27 and TRBJ2-4; 7 bases align to TRBD1. This CDR3 comprises 14 residues. The trim removed 6 bases at V and 6 bases at J, leaving 8 bases unmatched. In germline, CDR1 is MNHEY, CDR2 SMNVEV (reference sequence). As DNA, the CDR3 is TGTGCCAGCAGCCTACGGGACAGAAGAAACATTCAGTACTTC. This sequence encodes CASSLRDRRNIQYF.

The rearrangement links TRBV4-1 to TRBJ1-1, with D uncertain. The CDR3 sequence is 14 residues long. V was trimmed by 2 bases and J by 3 bases, leaving 10 bases between them. From germline, CDR1 is MGHRA and CDR2 YSYEKL. CDR3 in amino acids: CASSQYQADTEAFF. In nucleotides, the CDR3 is TGCGCCAGCAGCCAATACCAGGCCGACACTGAAGCTTTCTTT.

The chain employs TRBV19 and TRBJ2-3, with D maybe TRBD2 (5 bases). CDR1 LNHDA and CDR2 SQIVND come from the germline V gene (reference sequence). V lost 6 bases, J lost 0 bases, and 13 bases lay in between. The CDR3 is 15 amino acids. The CDR3 nucleotides are TGTGCCAGTAGGCGAACTAGGGAGAGCACAGATACGCAGTATTTT. As protein: CASRRTRESTDTQYF. The full variable domain, its missing parts supplied by reference TRBV19 and TRBJ2-3, is DGGITQSPKYLFRKEGQNVTLSCEQNLNHDAMYWYRQDPGQGLRLIYYSQIVNDFQKGDIAEGYSVSREKKESFPLTVTSAQKNPTAFYLCASRRTRESTDTQYFGPGTRLTVL.

The chain is built from TRBV28 and TRBJ2-7; 10 positions match TRBD1. From germline, CDR1 is MDHEN and CDR2 SYDVKM. The V segment lost 5 bases and the J segment 8 bases; nucleotides outside the gene matches: 6. The CDR3 is 13 residues long. For the CDR3, the DNA is TGTGCCAGCAGTCTCCGACAGGGGGCCCAGCAGTACTTC. Translation gives CASSLRQGAQQYF.

This chain connects TRBV18 to TRBJ1-5, with D maybe TRBD1 (6 bases). Germline V lookup: CDR1 KGHSH, CDR2 LQKENI. CDR3 length: 14 residues. V lost 0 bases, J lost 7 bases, and 10 bases lay in between. CDR3: CASSPPGARQPQHF. In nucleotides, the CDR3 is TGTGCCAGCTCACCACCGGGGGCCAGGCAGCCCCAGCATTTT.

DNA for the CDR3: TGTGCCAGCAGCCCCGACAATGCAGATACGCAGTATTTT. The encoded protein is CASSPDNADTQYF. The chain combines TRBV14 with TRBJ2-3; no reliable D call. Germline CDR1 is SGHDN and CDR2 is FVKESK. With 4 bases removed from V and 4 bases from J, the gap between germline ends came to 9 bases. There are 13 residues in the CDR3.

The chain joins TRBV27 to TRBJ1-1; tentative D call: TRBD1 (5 bases). Trimming left V 5 bases short and J 4 bases short, with 8 bases between. Germline CDR1 and CDR2: MNHEY and SMNVEV (reference sequence). This CDR3 is built from 12 residues. The CDR3 DNA follows: TGTGCCAGCAGTCGTGGGGCCACTGAAGCTTTCTTT. Amino acids: CASSRGATEAFF.

In its sample, this clone was seen a few times. The rearrangement uses TRBV9 and TRBJ2-2; TRBD1 aligns across 8 bases. The CDR3 spans 15 residues. V lost 3 bases and J lost 4; bases outside the gene matches: 5. Germline V lookup: CDR1 SGDLS, CDR2 YYNGEE. The DNA for the CDR3 is TGTGCCAGCAGCGGGGGACAGGCACCCACCGGGGAGCTGTTTTTT. It codes for CASSGGQAPTGELFF. Based on the CDR3 plus reference TRBV9 and TRBJ2-2, the full variable domain is DSGVTQTPKHLITATGQRVTLRCSPRSGDLSVYWYQQSLDQGLQFLIQYYNGEERAKGNILERFSAQQFPDLHSELNLSSLELGDSALYFCASSGGQAPTGELFFGEGSRLTVL.